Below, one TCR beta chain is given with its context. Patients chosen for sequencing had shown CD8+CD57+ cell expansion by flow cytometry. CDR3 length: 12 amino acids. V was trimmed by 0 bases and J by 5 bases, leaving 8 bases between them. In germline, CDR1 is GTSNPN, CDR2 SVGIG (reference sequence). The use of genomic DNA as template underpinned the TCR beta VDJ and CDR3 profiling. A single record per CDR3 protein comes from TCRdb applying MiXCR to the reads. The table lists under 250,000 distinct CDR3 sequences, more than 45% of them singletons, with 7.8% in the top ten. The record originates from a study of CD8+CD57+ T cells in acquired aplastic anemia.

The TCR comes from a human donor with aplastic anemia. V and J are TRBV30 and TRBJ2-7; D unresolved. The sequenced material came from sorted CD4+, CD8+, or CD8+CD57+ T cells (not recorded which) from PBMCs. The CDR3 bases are TGTGCCTGGAGTGTAGAAGTGAACGAGCAGTACTTC. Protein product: CAWSVEVNEQYF.